The present T cell receptor beta chain was sequenced within a study of cytomegalovirus exposure and HLA in healthy donors. About the research overall: About four fifths of 350 to 400 genotyped donors fell in the Caucasian-associated ancestry cluster. Whole-study findings and limits: Across donors, most TCRs were seen rarely, yet some public ones were widespread.

Looked up from germline, CDR1 is SGHRS and CDR2 is YFSETQ. Trimming stripped 4 bases from V and 4 bases from J, with 6 bases between. The CDR3 loop spans 12 amino acids. As regards this clone: The target antigen is unknown.

PCR was performed using 60 Vbeta and 13 Jbeta primers. The assay was immunoSEQ multiplex PCR, and TCRdb's table has in-frame clones only and misses some. Seen here are around 120,000 clones, roughly 84% observed once, and the top ten hold less than 3.5%. The receptor's source is a man aged 45-60 years in good health and CMV-seronegative. The V call is TRBV5-1, the J call TRBJ1-3; D ambiguous. Sequencing was performed on PBMCs. CDR3 sequence reads: CASSRWGNTIYF. In nucleotides, the CDR3 is TGCGCCAGCAGCCGGTGGGGAAACACCATATATTTT.